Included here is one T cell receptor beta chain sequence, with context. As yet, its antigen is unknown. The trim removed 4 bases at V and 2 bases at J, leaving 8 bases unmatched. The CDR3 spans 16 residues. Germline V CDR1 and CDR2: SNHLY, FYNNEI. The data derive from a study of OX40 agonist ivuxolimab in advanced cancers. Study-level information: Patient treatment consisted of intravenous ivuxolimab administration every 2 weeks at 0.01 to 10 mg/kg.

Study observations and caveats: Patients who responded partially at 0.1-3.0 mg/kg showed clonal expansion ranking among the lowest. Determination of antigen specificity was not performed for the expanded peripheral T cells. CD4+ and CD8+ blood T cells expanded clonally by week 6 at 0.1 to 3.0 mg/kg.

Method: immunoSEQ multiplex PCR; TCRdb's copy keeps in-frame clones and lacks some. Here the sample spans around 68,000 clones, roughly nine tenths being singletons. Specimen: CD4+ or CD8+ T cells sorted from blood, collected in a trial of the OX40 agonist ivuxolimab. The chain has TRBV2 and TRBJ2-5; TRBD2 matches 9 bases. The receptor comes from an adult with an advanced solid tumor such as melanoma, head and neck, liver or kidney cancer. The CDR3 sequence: CASSVGGSGGQETQYF. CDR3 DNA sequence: TGTGCCAGCAGTGTTGGGGGTAGCGGGGGACAAGAGACCCAGTACTTC.